Shown below are 11 T cell receptor beta chains from a single sample sequenced in a study of blood T cells in healthy people across ages. Through a sample-barcoded 5' primer and a J-beta primer mix, a second PCR was run for about 7 to 12 cycles. From the 5' RACE reads, TCRdb called clonotypes with MiXCR, one entry per CDR3 protein. The sample carries around 1,100,000 distinct CDR3 sequences, under 40% recorded once. Sequencing was done on a sample of blood. The source is a man between 18 and 35 years old in good health.

The chain employs TRBV5-8 and TRBJ2-3; TRBD2 matches 10 bases. The CDR3 contains 13 residues. The ends lost 6 bases at V and 4 bases at J; junction bases unmatched: 2. Germline assignment: CDR1 SGHTS and CDR2 YDEGEE. CDR3 nucleotide sequence: TGTGCCAGCACGGGGACTAGCGCAGATACGCAGTATTTT. Amino acids: CASTGTSADTQYF.

This rearrangement joins TRBV7-3 to TRBJ2-1; either TRBD1 or TRBD2 may supply D (5 bases each). Germline CDR1 and CDR2: SGHTA and FQGTGA. The V and J ends lost 8 bases and 3 bases respectively, with 20 bases between them. This CDR3 contains 16 residues. The CDR3 DNA follows: TGTGCCAGCCGACAGAGGGTATCGTCTTTCTACAATGAGCAGTTCTTC. This gives the protein CASRQRVSSFYNEQFF.

The chain combines TRBV28 with TRBJ2-6; D uncertain. The V end lost 7 bases, the J end lost 0 bases, and 7 bases lay between the germline ends. Germline CDR1 MDHEN, CDR2 SYDVKM. The CDR3 runs 14 residues. CDR3 sequence: CASKLTSGANVLTF. The DNA for the CDR3 is TGTGCCAGCAAGTTGACCTCTGGGGCCAACGTCCTGACTTTC.

The V gene is TRBV7-2, the J gene TRBJ1-2; TRBD1 might be the D (6 bases). This CDR3 is 16 amino acids long. Germline-derived CDR1 and CDR2 are SGHTA and FQGNSA. The V and J ends lost 1 base and 2 bases respectively, with 14 bases between them. The CDR3 is CASSLVQGQGNYGYTF. For the CDR3, the DNA is TGTGCCAGCAGCTTAGTACAAGGCCAGGGGAACTATGGCTACACCTTC.

The sample holds a few counts of this clonotype. The V gene is TRBV20-1, the J gene TRBJ1-5; 8 bases agree with TRBD1. J lost 6 bases, V lost 2 bases, and 12 bases had no gene match. Germline CDR1 DFQATT, CDR2 SNEGSKA (reference sequence). The CDR3 loop spans 16 amino acids. As DNA, the CDR3 is TGCAGTGCTAGAACCCCAGGACAGGGCCTCGGTCAGCCCCAGCATTTT. Protein: CSARTPGQGLGQPQHF.

This chain joins TRBV6-2 or TRBV6-3 and TRBJ1-5, with D uncertain. Germline V lookup: CDR1 MNHEY, CDR2 SVGEGT. The CDR3 sequence is 12 residues long. V lost 5 bases and J lost 9, with 11 bases in between. The CDR3 here is CASSPAGRPQHF. The CDR3 coding sequence is TGTGCCAGCAGTCCCGCAGGACGGCCCCAGCATTTT.

The chain joins TRBV5-1 to TRBJ2-1; D may be TRBD2 (6 bases). The DNA end is more similar to TRBJ2-7, so the J call may be wrong. CDR1 and CDR2 (germline): SGHRS, YFSETQ. This CDR3 comprises 15 residues. CDR3 sequence: CASSLVKGTLREQYF. In DNA form, the CDR3 reads TGCGCCAGCAGCTTGGTTAAGGGGACTCTCCGCGAGCAGTACTTC.

The chain combines TRBV20-1 with TRBJ2-7; 10 nucleotides agree with TRBD2. The V and J ends lost 3 bases and 7 bases, in that order; junction bases with no gene match: 6. The CDR3 totals 13 residues. CDR1 DFQATT and CDR2 SNEGSKA come from the germline V gene (reference sequence). CDR3 region: CSASQLAGTEQYF. In nucleotides, the CDR3 is TGCAGTGCTAGCCAACTAGCGGGGACTGAGCAGTACTTC.

The genes are TRBV7-2 and TRBJ1-4; TRBD1 matches 10 bases. V dropped 3 bases and J dropped 6; count of bases not matched to a gene: 4. Looked up from germline, CDR1 is SGHTA and CDR2 is FQGNSA. The CDR3 runs to 15 residues. The CDR3 DNA sequence: TGTGCCAGCAGCTTTCAAGGACAGGGGGATGAAAAACTGTTTTTT. Amino acid sequence: CASSFQGQGDEKLFF.

A word on this clonotype: Relative to the germline gene, one junction end is altered; a read error may explain this. The V gene is TRBV27, the J gene TRBJ2-5; possibly TRBD2 for D (5 bases). The CDR3 is made up of 14 amino acids. Germline values: CDR1 MNHEY, CDR2 SMNVEV (reference sequence). The CDR3 nucleotides are TGTGCCAGCAGTCGGACTCTCTTCCAAGAGACCCCGTTCTTC. Its protein product is CASSRTLFQETPFF.

The chain has TRBV27 and TRBJ1-1, with 8 positions matching TRBD1. Trimming at V came to 6 bases and at J to 1 base, leaving 7 bases not matched to a gene. CDR1 and CDR2 from the germline V gene are MNHEY and SMNVEV (reference sequence). The CDR3 is made up of 15 amino acids. The DNA for the CDR3 is TGTGCCAGCAGAGGTCAGACAGGGGCGAACACTGAAGCTTTCTTT. Its translation: CASRGQTGANTEAFF.